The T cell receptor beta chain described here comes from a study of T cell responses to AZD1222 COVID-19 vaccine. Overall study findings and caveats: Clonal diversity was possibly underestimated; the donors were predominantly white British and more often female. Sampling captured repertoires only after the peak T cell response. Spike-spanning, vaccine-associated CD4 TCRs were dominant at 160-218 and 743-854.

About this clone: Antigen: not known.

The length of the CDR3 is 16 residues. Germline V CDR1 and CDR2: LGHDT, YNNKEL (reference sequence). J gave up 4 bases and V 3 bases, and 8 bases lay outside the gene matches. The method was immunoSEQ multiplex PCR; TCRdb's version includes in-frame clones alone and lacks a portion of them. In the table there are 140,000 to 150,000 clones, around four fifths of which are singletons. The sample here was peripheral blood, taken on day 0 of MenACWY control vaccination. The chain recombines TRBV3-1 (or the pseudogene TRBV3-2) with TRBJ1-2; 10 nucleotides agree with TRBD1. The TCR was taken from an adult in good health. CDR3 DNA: TGTGCCAGCAGCCACCAGACAGGGGGCGCCGGCTATGGCTACACCTTC. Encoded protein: CASSHQTGGAGYGYTF.